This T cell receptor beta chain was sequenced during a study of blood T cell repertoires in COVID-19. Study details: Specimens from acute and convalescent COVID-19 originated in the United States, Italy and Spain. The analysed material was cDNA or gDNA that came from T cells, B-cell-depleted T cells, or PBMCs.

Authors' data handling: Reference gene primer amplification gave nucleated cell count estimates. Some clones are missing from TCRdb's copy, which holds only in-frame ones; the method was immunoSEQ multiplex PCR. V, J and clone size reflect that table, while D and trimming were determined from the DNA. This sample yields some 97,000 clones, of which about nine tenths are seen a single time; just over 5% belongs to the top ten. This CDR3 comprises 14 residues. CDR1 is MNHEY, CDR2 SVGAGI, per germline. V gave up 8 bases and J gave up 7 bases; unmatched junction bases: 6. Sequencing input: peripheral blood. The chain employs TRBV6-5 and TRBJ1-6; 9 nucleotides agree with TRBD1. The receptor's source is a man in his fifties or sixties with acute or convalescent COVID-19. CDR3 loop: CASSRDRANSPLHF. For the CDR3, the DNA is TGTGCCAGCTCCCGGGACAGGGCCAATTCACCCCTCCACTTT.